Detailed here is one TCR beta chain. The data derive from a study of blood T cell repertoires in COVID-19. This table comes from immunoSEQ multiplex PCR, and its TCRdb copy is limited to in-frame clones, with some not included. The sample shows 300,000 to 350,000 clones, 65% to 90% of them seen only once. Participant ages covered roughly 18 to 89 years across 20 to 30 US areas. This CDR3 is built from 15 residues. Germline CDR1 and CDR2: MNHEY and SVGAGI. The J segment lost 2 bases and the V segment lost 5 bases, leaving 8 bases of the junction unmatched. The sequence was collected from a middle-aged woman with acute COVID-19. V gene TRBV6-5 combines with J gene TRBJ2-5; 7 nucleotides line up with TRBD1. Sequencing input: PBMCs or T cells enriched from blood (not recorded which). This chain's CDR3 is CASSKPADRQETQYF. The CDR3 DNA reads as TGTGCCAGCAGTAAACCGGCGGACAGGCAAGAGACCCAGTACTTC.